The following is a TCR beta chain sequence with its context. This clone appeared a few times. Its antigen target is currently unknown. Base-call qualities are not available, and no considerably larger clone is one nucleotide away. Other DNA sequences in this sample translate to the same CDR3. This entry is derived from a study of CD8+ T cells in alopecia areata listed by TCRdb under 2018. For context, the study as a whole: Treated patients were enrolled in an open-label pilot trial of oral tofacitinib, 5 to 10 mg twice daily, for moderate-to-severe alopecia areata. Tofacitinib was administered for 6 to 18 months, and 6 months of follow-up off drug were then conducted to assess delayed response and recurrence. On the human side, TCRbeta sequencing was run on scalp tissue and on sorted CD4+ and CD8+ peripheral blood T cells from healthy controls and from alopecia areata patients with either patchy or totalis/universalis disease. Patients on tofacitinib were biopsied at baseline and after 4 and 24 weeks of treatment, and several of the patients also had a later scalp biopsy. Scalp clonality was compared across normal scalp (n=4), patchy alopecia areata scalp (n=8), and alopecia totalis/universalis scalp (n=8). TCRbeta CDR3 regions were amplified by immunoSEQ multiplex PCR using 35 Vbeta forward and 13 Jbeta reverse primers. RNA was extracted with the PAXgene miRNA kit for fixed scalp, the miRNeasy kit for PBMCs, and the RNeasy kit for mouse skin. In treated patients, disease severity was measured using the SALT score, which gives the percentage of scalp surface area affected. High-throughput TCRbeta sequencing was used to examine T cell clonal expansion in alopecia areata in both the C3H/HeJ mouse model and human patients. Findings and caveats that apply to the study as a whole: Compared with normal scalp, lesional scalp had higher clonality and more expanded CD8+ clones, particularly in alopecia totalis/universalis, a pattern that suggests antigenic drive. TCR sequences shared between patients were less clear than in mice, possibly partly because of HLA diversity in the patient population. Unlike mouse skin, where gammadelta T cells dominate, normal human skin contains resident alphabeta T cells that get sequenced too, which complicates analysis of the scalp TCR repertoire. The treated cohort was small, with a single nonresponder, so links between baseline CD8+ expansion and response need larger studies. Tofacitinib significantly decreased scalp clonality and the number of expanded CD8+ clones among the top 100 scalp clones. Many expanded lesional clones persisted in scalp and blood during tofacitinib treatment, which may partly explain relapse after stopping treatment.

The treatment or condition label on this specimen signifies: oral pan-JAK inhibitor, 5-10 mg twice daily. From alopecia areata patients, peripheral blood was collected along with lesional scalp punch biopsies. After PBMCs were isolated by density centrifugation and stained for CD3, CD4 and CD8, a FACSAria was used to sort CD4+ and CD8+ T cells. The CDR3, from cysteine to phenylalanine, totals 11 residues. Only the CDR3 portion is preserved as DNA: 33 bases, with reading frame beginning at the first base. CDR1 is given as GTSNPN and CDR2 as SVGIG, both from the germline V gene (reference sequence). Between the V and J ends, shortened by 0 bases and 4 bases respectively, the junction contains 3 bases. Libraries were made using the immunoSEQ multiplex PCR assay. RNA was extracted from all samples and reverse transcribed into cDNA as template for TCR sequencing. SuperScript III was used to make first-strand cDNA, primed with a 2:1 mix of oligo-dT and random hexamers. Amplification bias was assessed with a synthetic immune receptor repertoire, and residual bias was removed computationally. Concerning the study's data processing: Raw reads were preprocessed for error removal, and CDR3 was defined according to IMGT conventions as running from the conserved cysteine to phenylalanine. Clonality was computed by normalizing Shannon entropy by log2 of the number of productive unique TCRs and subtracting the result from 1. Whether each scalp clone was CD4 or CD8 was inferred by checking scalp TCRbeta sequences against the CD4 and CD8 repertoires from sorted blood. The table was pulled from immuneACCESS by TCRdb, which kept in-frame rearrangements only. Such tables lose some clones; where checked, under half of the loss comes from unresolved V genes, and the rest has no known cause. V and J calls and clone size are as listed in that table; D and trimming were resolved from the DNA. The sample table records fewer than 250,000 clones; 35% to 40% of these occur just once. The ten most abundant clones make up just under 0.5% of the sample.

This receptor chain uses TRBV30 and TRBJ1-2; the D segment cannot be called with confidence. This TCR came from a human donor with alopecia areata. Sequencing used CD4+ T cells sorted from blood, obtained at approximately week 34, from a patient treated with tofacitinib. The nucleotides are TGTGCCTGGAGTGTTGGCTATGGCTACACCTTC. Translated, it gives CAWSVGYGYTF.